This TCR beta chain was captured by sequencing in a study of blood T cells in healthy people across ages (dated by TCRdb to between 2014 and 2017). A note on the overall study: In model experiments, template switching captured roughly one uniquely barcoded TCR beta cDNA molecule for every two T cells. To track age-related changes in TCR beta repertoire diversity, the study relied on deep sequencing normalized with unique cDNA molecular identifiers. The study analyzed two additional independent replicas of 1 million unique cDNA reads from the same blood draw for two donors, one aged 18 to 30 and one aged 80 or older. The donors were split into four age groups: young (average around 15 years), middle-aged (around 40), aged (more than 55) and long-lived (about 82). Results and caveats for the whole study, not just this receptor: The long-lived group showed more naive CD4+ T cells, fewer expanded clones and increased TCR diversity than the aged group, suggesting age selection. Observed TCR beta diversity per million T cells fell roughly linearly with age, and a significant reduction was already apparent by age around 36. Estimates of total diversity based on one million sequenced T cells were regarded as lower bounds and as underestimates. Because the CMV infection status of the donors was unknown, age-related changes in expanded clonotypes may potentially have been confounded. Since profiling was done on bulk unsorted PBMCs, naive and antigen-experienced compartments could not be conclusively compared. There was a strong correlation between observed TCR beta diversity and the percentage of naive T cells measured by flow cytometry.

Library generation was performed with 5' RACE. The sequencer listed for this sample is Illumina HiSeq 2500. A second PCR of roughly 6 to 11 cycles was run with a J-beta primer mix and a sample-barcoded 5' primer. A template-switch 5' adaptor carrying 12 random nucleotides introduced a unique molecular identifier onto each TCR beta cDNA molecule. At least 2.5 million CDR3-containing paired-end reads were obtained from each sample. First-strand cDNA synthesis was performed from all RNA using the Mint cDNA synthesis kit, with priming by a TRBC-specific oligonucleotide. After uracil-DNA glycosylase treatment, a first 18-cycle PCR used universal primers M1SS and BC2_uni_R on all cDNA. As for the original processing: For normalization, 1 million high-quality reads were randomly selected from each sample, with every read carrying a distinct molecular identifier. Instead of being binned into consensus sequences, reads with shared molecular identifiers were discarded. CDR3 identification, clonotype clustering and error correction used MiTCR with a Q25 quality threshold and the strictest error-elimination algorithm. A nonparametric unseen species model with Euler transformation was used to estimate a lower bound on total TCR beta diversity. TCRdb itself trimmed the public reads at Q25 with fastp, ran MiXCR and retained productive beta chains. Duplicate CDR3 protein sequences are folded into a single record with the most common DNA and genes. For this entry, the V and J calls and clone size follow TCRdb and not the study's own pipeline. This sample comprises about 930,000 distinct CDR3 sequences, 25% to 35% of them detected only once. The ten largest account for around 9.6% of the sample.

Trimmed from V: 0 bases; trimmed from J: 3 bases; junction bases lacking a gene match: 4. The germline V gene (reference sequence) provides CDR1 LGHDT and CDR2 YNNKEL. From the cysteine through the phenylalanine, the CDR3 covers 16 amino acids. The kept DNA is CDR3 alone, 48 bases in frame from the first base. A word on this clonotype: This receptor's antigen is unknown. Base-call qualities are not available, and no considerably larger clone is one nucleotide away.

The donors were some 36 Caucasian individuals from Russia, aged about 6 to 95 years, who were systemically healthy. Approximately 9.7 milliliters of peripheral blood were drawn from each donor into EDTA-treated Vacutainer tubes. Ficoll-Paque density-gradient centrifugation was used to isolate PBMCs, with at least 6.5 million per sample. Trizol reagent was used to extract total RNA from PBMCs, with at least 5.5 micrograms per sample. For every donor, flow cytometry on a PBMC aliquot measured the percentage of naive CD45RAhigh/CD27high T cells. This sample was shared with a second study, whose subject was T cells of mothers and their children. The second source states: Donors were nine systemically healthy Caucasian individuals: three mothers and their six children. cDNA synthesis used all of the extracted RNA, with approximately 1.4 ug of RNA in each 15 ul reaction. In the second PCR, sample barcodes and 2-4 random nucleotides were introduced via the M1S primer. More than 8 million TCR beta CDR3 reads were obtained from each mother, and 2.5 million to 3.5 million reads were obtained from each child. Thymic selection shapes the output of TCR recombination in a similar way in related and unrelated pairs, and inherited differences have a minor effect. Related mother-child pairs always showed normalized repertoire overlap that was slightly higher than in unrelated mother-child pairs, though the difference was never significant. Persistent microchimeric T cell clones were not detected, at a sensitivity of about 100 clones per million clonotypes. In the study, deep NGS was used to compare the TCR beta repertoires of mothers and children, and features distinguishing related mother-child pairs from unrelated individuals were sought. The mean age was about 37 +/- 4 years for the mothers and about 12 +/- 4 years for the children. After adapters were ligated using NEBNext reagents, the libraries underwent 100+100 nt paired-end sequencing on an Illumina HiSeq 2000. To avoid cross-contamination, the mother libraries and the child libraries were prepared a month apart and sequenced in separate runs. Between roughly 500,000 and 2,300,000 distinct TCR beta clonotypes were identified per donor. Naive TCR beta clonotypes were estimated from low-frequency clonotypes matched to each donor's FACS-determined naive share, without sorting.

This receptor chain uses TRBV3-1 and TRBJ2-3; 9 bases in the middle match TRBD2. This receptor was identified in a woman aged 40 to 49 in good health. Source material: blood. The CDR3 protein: CASSQDPAGGTDTQYF. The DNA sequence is TGTGCCAGCAGCCAAGACCCCGCGGGGGGGACAGATACGCAGTATTTT.